This TCR beta chain derives from a study of human T cells and chemical hapten exposure. Study context: Epicutaneous patch tests delivered 0.01% DPC to the upper back, with evaluation at 6 days.

In the original workflow: Counting gave a median of 95,638 TCRs per sample, with values ranging from roughly 23,224 to 700,000. TCRdb used MiXCR to reprocess the RACE reads, holding one entry per CDR3 protein. Clone size and V and J calls follow TCRdb, not the original study. The sample includes about 98,000 distinct CDR3 sequences, 11% of them seen just once. CDR3 size: 16 residues. The V segment lost 0 bases and the J segment 2 bases; nucleotides outside the gene matches: 6. Germline V gives CDR1 SGHRS, CDR2 YFSETQ. Many counts were recorded for this clonotype. Its antigen is still unknown. As to time point: pre-sensitization, week 0. Treatment indicated: therapeutic diphenylcyclopropenone sensitization with weekly scalp DPC. Notes on the study in general: Having alopecia, the donors may differ immunologically from healthy people.

This clonotype originated in an older woman with alopecia areata. Some clones in this sample may be carry-over from other donors' samples. The chain joins TRBV5-1 to TRBJ2-3; 7 bases match TRBD2. The sample here was whole blood, taken in connection with sensitization to the hapten diphenylcyclopropenone (DPC). The CDR3 reads CASSLASGRATDTQYF. In DNA form, the CDR3 reads TGCGCCAGCAGCTTGGCTAGCGGAAGGGCCACAGATACGCAGTATTTT.